Presented here are 3 T cell receptor beta chains from one specimen sequenced in a study of T cell clonotyping in hematopoietic cell transplantation. Time point defined: recipient sample about 28 days before transplant, after cytoreduction. Clones were read by immunoSEQ multiplex PCR, and TCRdb kept only the in-frame ones, dropping some. This sample has some 6,000 clones, with nearly 98% found just once. The sequencing here drew on peripheral blood mononuclear cells, taken before stem cell transplant. Receptors originate from a man in his 70s with acute myeloid leukemia. Some clones in this sample may be carry-over from other donors' samples.

V is TRBV4-2 and J is TRBJ1-2; tentative D call: TRBD1 (6 bases). V was clipped by 1 base and J by 3 bases, with 9 bases between them. The CDR3 runs 14 residues. Looked up from germline, CDR1 is LGHNA and CDR2 is YNFKEQ. CDR3 bases: TGTGCCAGCAGCCAAGGGGGGGCCGACTATGGCTACACCTTC. It codes for CASSQGGADYGYTF.

The rearrangement joins TRBV5-4 to TRBJ2-7, with D perhaps TRBD2 (5 bases). This CDR3 has 15 amino acids. CDR1 SGHNT and CDR2 YYREEE come from the germline V gene (reference sequence). Trimming cost V 0 bases and J 3 bases, with 13 bases left between them. CDR3 nucleotide sequence: TGTGCCAGCAGCTTGGAGGCCAAAGGGAGCTACGAGCAGTACTTC. Its translation is CASSLEAKGSYEQYF.

The chain links TRBV18 to TRBJ1-5; unclear D gene. This CDR3 contains 13 residues. V lost 6 bases, J lost 0 bases, and 6 bases lay in between. Germline CDR1 KGHSH, CDR2 LQKENI. Here the CDR3 reads CASSVYSNQPQHF. CDR3 bases: TGTGCCAGCTCCGTATATAGCAATCAGCCCCAGCATTTT.